These 8 T cell receptor beta chains share one sample of origin, sequenced in a study of T cell changes during pregnancy in multiple sclerosis. Measured with immunoSEQ multiplex PCR; TCRdb has only the in-frame clones, and not every one. Among tens of thousands of clones listed, 85% to 95% were seen once. The input for sequencing was peripheral blood, taken after pregnancy. The receptors derive from a female donor with multiple sclerosis, enrolled in a pregnancy study.

The chain joins TRBV7-3 to TRBJ2-6; D may be TRBD1 (6 bases). Germline lookup yields CDR1 SGHTA and CDR2 FQGTGA. V shed 3 bases and J shed 2 bases, with 11 bases lying between them. The CDR3 is 16 amino acids. CDR3 region: CASSFNRVTGANVLTF. CDR3 nucleotides: TGTGCCAGCAGCTTCAACAGGGTAACTGGGGCCAACGTCCTGACTTTC.

The J gene is TRBJ1-4, the V gene TRBV4-1; tentative D call: TRBD1 (5 bases). CDR3 size: 14 residues. Trimming cost V 3 bases and J 5 bases, with 10 bases left between them. Germline V gives CDR1 MGHRA, CDR2 YSYEKL. The CDR3 region has the DNA TGCGCCAGCAGCCAGGAGGGGCTAAATGAAAAACTGTTTTTT. This codes for CASSQEGLNEKLFF.

The chain recombines TRBV15 with TRBJ2-7, with TRBD2 matching over 7 bases. V lost 3 bases to trimming and J lost 4 bases; unmatched junction nucleotides: 3. The CDR3 length is 13 residues. Germline values: CDR1 LNHNV, CDR2 YYDKDF (reference sequence). Here the CDR3 reads CATSRGDYYEQYF. The CDR3 nucleotides read TGTGCCACCAGCAGGGGGGACTATTACGAGCAGTACTTC.

This chain links TRBV19 with TRBJ1-3; D is perhaps TRBD1 (6 bases). The CDR3 consists of 14 residues. Trimming removed 6 bases from V and 0 bases from J, with 9 bases in between. In germline, CDR1 is LNHDA, CDR2 SQIVND (reference sequence). The CDR3 protein is CASRQTGSGNTIYF. CDR3 sequence (DNA): TGTGCCAGTAGGCAGACAGGCTCTGGAAACACCATATATTTT.

The chain combines TRBV5-1 with TRBJ2-1, with TRBD2 matching 9 bases. Trimming removed 0 bases from V and 8 bases from J; junction bases left unmatched: 6. This CDR3 is built from 15 residues. In germline, CDR1 is SGHRS, CDR2 YFSETQ. This CDR3 is CASSLEGLAFDEQFF. The CDR3 DNA follows: TGCGCCAGCAGCTTGGAGGGACTAGCCTTCGATGAGCAGTTCTTC.

V usage is TRBV29-1 and J usage is TRBJ2-2; D remains unclear. The germline V gene has CDR1 SQVTM and CDR2 ANQGSEA. Trimming shortened V by 4 bases and J by 1 base, and 4 bases separated the two germline ends. The CDR3 contains 12 residues. The CDR3, as DNA: TGCAGCGTTGCCGGGAACACCGGGGAGCTGTTTTTT. Amino acids: CSVAGNTGELFF.

The chain has TRBV28 and TRBJ2-7; TRBD2 aligns across 12 bases. The CDR3 totals 15 residues. Germline V lookup: CDR1 MDHEN, CDR2 SYDVKM. The ends lost 5 bases at V and 3 bases at J; junction bases unmatched: 5. The CDR3 DNA follows: TGTGCCAGCAGTCCCCCGACTAGCGGGAGCTACGAGCAGTACTTC. Protein: CASSPPTSGSYEQYF.

This rearrangement joins TRBV6-4 to TRBJ2-1; D perhaps matches TRBD2 (6 bases). The CDR3 consists of 17 residues. The germline CDR1 and CDR2 sequences are MRHNA and SNTAGT. V dropped 6 bases and J dropped 0 bases, with 18 bases sitting between them. The CDR3 nucleotides are TGTGCCAGCAGCCCAGGGACTTCCATCACCTCCTACAATGAGCAGTTCTTC. This codes for CASSPGTSITSYNEQFF.